This TCR beta chain was recovered during a study of sequential checkpoint blockade in melanoma. Across the study: Each arm's sequence ended with maintenance nivolumab. TCRβ was sequenced from DNA of 90 to 95 pretreatment tumors.

The treatment is: randomized to nivolumab then ipilimumab (arm A) or the reverse (arm B). Germline assignment: CDR1 LNHDA and CDR2 SQIVND (reference sequence). CDR3 length: 18 amino acids. Losses at the gene ends were 4 bases for V and 6 bases for J; bases not matched to a gene: 17. This table comes from immunoSEQ multiplex PCR, and its TCRdb copy is limited to in-frame clones, with some not included. The profile shows 4,000 or so clones, about 20% of them singletons. This rearrangement joins TRBV19 to TRBJ2-2, with 7 bases that match TRBD2. Sample: tumor tissue (inferred from file names), taken from a patient given nivolumab and ipilimumab in sequence. This sequence was found in a human donor with melanoma. CDR3 protein: CASSTPFWGGTPAGELFF. CDR3 in DNA: TGTGCCAGTAGTACCCCCTTCTGGGGGGGGACCCCCGCCGGGGAGCTGTTTTTT.